Below, 20 T cell receptor beta chains from the same sample are listed, as sequenced in a study of regulatory T cells in long-lasting Graves disease. Time point given: persistent/refractory GD, antithyroid drugs over 5 years with positive TRAb. Following extraction of RNA from PBMCs, that RNA was used to make the TCR library. Arm-PCR of CDR3 regions and iRepertoire HTBI primers were used to build TCR beta libraries. From the multiplex PCR reads, TCRdb called clonotypes with MiXCR, one entry per CDR3 protein. The sample lists 700,000 or so distinct CDR3 sequences, about 32% occurring once. The material sequenced was peripheral blood mononuclear cells (PBMCs), taken when the disease was refractory, from a patient treated with antithyroid drugs. The receptors shown here come from a female donor with Graves disease.

Many counts were recorded for this clonotype. This sequence joins TRBV7-3 and TRBJ2-5; D possibly corresponds to TRBD2 (5 bases). Trimming took off 6 bases at V and 1 base at J, with 9 bases between the two ends. CDR3 length: 13 residues. The germline V gene encodes CDR1 SGHTA and CDR2 FQGTGA. CDR3: CASSFGSQETQYF. CDR3 DNA: TGTGCCAGCAGTTTTGGGAGCCAAGAGACCCAGTACTTC.

The V and J genes are TRBV6-1 and TRBJ2-3; D uncertain. CDR1 and CDR2 (germline): MNHNS, SASEGT. This CDR3 is 14 amino acids long. Trimming took 8 bases from V and 1 from J, leaving 13 bases between them. The DNA of the CDR3 is TGTGCCAGCCAAACCGCGTTTGGCACAGATACGCAGTATTTT. This sequence encodes CASQTAFGTDTQYF.

This sequence joins TRBV20-1 and TRBJ2-2; D ambiguous. The CDR3 is 12 residues long. V was trimmed by 6 bases and J by 4 bases, leaving 9 bases between them. Per the germline V gene, CDR1 is DFQATT and CDR2 is SNEGSKA (reference sequence). The CDR3 DNA reads as TGCAGTGCCCAAGGAGCCACCGGGGAGCTGTTTTTT. This gives the protein CSAQGATGELFF.

This clonotype occurred many times. V usage is TRBV7-2 and J usage is TRBJ2-7; either TRBD1 or TRBD2 may fit D (6 bases each). Trimming removed 5 bases at V and 0 bases at J, with 14 bases between. CDR1 is SGHTA and CDR2 is FQGNSA in the germline V gene. The CDR3 runs 15 residues. CDR3 residues: CASSKGRGVSYEQYF. Here the CDR3 DNA reads TGTGCCAGCAGCAAGGGTAGGGGGGTCTCCTACGAGCAGTACTTC.

This clonotype was detected only once. The chain uses TRBV7-2 and TRBJ2-7, with 7 bases lining up with TRBD1. The V gene end was trimmed by 3 bases and the J gene end by 0 bases; junction bases not matched to a gene: 5. Looked up from germline, CDR1 is SGHTA and CDR2 is FQGNSA. This CDR3 contains 15 residues. CDR3 protein: CASSFTTGPSYEQYF. Written as DNA, the CDR3 is TGTGCCAGCAGCTTTACGACAGGGCCCTCCTACGAGCAGTACTTC. The full variable domain, rest sourced from reference TRBV7-2 and TRBJ2-7, is GAGVSQSPSNKVTEKGKDVELRCDPISGHTALYWYRQSLGQGLEFLIYFQGNSAPDKSGLPSDRFSAERTGGSVSTLTIQRTQQEDSAVYLCASSFTTGPSYEQYFGPGTRLTVT.

This clonotype was seen ten or more times. The chain couples TRBV7-2 to TRBJ1-2, with unresolved D. The ends were cut back, 2 bases at V and 8 bases at J, with 9 bases in the middle. This CDR3 is 12 amino acids long. Germline-derived CDR1 and CDR2 are SGHTA and FQGNSA. For the CDR3, the DNA is TGTGCCAGCAGCTTATTGGGCAGGGGCTACACCTTC. Protein sequence: CASSLLGRGYTF.

V gene TRBV5-1 combines with J gene TRBJ2-5; 7 nucleotides agree with TRBD1. The CDR3 sequence is 16 residues long. V lost 3 bases to trimming and J lost 3 bases; unmatched junction nucleotides: 11. Germline values: CDR1 SGHRS, CDR2 YFSETQ. CDR3 nucleotide sequence: TGCGCCAGCAGCTCAAGTGCCGGGACAGAGGAAGAGACCCAGTACTTC. Translating it yields CASSSSAGTEEETQYF.

V gene TRBV5-1 combines with J gene TRBJ2-7, with 10 bases identical to TRBD1. CDR1 is SGHRS, CDR2 YFSETQ, per germline. V lost 7 bases and J lost 3; bases outside the gene matches: 13. This CDR3 comprises 16 residues. In DNA, the CDR3 is TGCGCCAGCGCTGTAGCCAGGGACAGGGGAGGCTACGAGCAGTACTTC. This sequence encodes CASAVARDRGGYEQYF.

This clonotype has at least ten counts. The chain has TRBV28 and TRBJ2-7; 8 nucleotides match TRBD1. Germline values: CDR1 MDHEN, CDR2 SYDVKM. J gave up 2 bases and V 3 bases, and 15 bases lay outside the gene matches. This CDR3 comprises 18 residues. Here the CDR3 DNA reads TGTGCCAGCAGTTTCGGGACAGGCGATCCCCTCCCAACCTACGAGCAGTACTTC. Translated, it gives CASSFGTGDPLPTYEQYF.

The CDR3 region is CASSLGTGGHYEQYF. Here the CDR3 DNA reads TGCGCCAGCAGCTTGGGGACAGGGGGCCACTACGAGCAGTACTTC. V gene TRBV5-1 combines with J gene TRBJ2-7, with 11 bases that match TRBD1. The CDR3 contains 15 residues. V trimming: 0 bases; J trimming: 3 bases; junction bases outside the gene matches: 2. Germline lookup yields CDR1 SGHRS and CDR2 YFSETQ.

This clonotype was seen a few times. This chain connects TRBV19 to TRBJ1-5; D not resolved. Trimming cost V 2 bases and J 1 base, with 9 bases left between them. Germline assignment: CDR1 LNHDA and CDR2 SQIVND (reference sequence). This CDR3 is built from 15 residues. The DNA of the CDR3 is TGTGCCAGTAGTATATGGGCGGAAAGCAATCAGCCCCAGCATTTT. Protein: CASSIWAESNQPQHF.

The V gene is TRBV14, the J gene TRBJ1-1, with no clear D. CDR3 size: 12 residues. Germline values: CDR1 SGHDN, CDR2 FVKESK. V lost 4 bases, J lost 11 bases, and 14 bases lay in between. The CDR3 coding sequence is TGTGCCAGCAGCCCCCGGGCCCAGAGGGCTTTCTTT. This translates into CASSPRAQRAFF.

V is TRBV29-1 and J is TRBJ1-5, with D maybe TRBD1 (5 bases). Germline V gene data show CDR1 as SQVTM and CDR2 as ANQGSEA. CDR3 length: 11 residues. V was clipped by 4 bases and J by 11 bases, with 12 bases between them. CDR3 sequence reads: CSVGDGESQHF. For the CDR3, the DNA is TGCAGCGTTGGGGACGGGGAGTCCCAGCATTTT. The full variable domain, completed using reference TRBV29-1 and TRBJ1-5, is SAVISQKPSRDICQRGTSLTIQCQVDSQVTMMFWYRQQPGQSLTLIATANQGSEATYESGFVIDKFPISRPNLTFSTLTVSNMSPEDSSIYLCSVGDGESQHFGDGTRLSIL.

The table lists this clonotype with a count of one. J is TRBJ1-4 and V is TRBV14, with 8 bases matching TRBD1. The trim removed 3 bases at V and 8 bases at J, leaving 8 bases unmatched. Germline CDR1 reads SGHDN; CDR2 reads FVKESK. The CDR3 consists of 15 residues. The CDR3 sequence is CASSQGTGLGEKLFF. In DNA, the CDR3 is TGTGCCAGCAGCCAGGGGACAGGCCTGGGGGAAAAACTGTTTTTT.

The V gene is TRBV29-1, the J gene TRBJ2-5, with TRBD1 matching 7 bases. The CDR3 contains 13 residues. From germline, CDR1 is SQVTM and CDR2 ANQGSEA. Trimming cost V 4 bases and J 2 bases; bases outside gene matches: 4. The CDR3 DNA reads as TGCAGCGTTGGCCCACAGGGGCAAGAGACCCAGTACTTC. Translated: CSVGPQGQETQYF.

This clonotype appeared a single time. This chain uses TRBV28 with TRBJ2-3; TRBD2 matches 8 bases. The junction had 11 bases not matched to a gene; V was cut back by 7 bases and J by 5 bases. The CDR3 totals 15 residues. Germline V gene lookup returns CDR1 MDHEN and CDR2 SYDVKM. The CDR3 protein is CASTHAGGTEDTQYF. The CDR3 DNA reads TGTGCCAGCACCCACGCGGGAGGTACTGAAGATACGCAGTATTTT.

This clonotype was found a few times. This chain links TRBV4-2 with TRBJ1-4; 9 positions agree with TRBD1. Germline assignment: CDR1 LGHNA and CDR2 YNFKEQ. J was trimmed by 12 bases and V by 4 bases; bases with no gene match: 12. The CDR3 is 15 amino acids. CDR3 region: CASSPTPGQGLELFF. The CDR3 region has the DNA TGTGCCAGCAGCCCCACGCCGGGACAGGGCCTGGAACTGTTTTTT.

The rearrangement links TRBV6-1 to TRBJ1-1; 9 nucleotides line up with TRBD1. This CDR3 spans 14 amino acids. CDR1 MNHNS and CDR2 SASEGT come from the germline V gene. The ends lost 5 bases at V and 5 bases at J; junction bases unmatched: 6. The CDR3 loop is CASSTGTGKTEAFF. Here the CDR3 DNA reads TGTGCCAGCAGTACCGGGACAGGGAAAACTGAAGCTTTCTTT.

V is TRBV10-3 and J is TRBJ1-2; D gene ambiguous. CDR3 size: 13 residues. Germline assignment: CDR1 ENHRY and CDR2 SYGVKD. The V end lost 2 bases, the J end lost 2 bases, and 6 bases lay between the germline ends. DNA of the CDR3: TGTGCCATCAGTGAGCCCCTAAACTATGGCTACACCTTC. Translating gives CAISEPLNYGYTF.

This clonotype was recorded many times. The V gene is TRBV12-3 or TRBV12-4, the J gene TRBJ1-6; tentative D call: TRBD1 (5 bases). This CDR3 region has 14 residues. Trimming cost V 1 base and J 7 bases, with 8 bases left between them. CDR3 region: CASSLGGGNSPLHF. DNA of the CDR3: TGTGCCAGCAGTTTAGGGGGGGGGAATTCACCCCTCCACTTT.